This TCR beta chain is drawn from a study of beta chain features in type 1 diabetes. Overall study: All of the samples together had 107,917,701 sorted cells examined. Regarding the study as a whole: Insertions at VDJ junctions were less frequent in type 1 diabetes patients. These patients also deleted more nucleotides at the same junctions.

Expressed TCRB transcripts got sequenced, as all isolated RNA was reverse transcribed. Only in-frame clones appear in the TCRdb table, and some are missing; sequencing was by immunoSEQ multiplex PCR. The profile covers 300,000 to 350,000 clones, with 7% to 9% appearing a single time and less than 0.45% taken by the ten largest. As to this clone: Its antigen remains unidentified.

This clonotype originated in a woman younger than 35 in good health. Sequences were obtained from central memory CD4+ T cells from blood.

The CDR3 loop reads CASSQTGGTNYGYTF. CDR3 DNA sequence: TGTGCCAGCAGCCAAACAGGGGGGACTAACTATGGCTACACCTTC. The rearrangement joins TRBV7-2 to TRBJ1-2; 8 bases map to TRBD1. Germline V gene sequence: CDR1 SGHTA, CDR2 FQGNSA. V was clipped by 5 bases and J by 0 bases; unmatched bases: 5. The CDR3 is made up of 15 amino acids.